This T cell receptor beta chain was sequenced during a study of blood T cell repertoires in COVID-19. Study details: Samples representing acute and convalescent COVID-19 were sourced from the United States, Italy and Spain.

The germline CDR1 and CDR2 sequences are LGHDT and YNNKEL (reference sequence). This CDR3 has 14 residues. Trimming cost V 0 bases and J 6 bases, with 12 bases left between them. TCRdb keeps only in-frame clones here, not all; method: immunoSEQ multiplex PCR. The sample includes about 120,000 clones, roughly 87% of them seen just once. What was sequenced was peripheral blood. The V call is TRBV3-1 (or the pseudogene TRBV3-2), the J call TRBJ2-7; possible D gene TRBD1, 6 bases. This clonotype was sampled from a human donor in a cohort sampled during active COVID-19. The CDR3: CASSQDRGSLEQYF. The CDR3 coding sequence is TGTGCCAGCAGCCAAGATAGGGGGAGTCTCGAGCAGTACTTC.